These 15 T cell receptor beta chains share one sample of origin, sequenced in a study of blood T cell repertoires in COVID-19. Repertoires were generated with immunoSEQ multiplex PCR, while TCRdb's copy carries only in-frame clones and drops some. The sample lists 270,000 or so clones, 89% occurring once. Sequenced input: peripheral blood. The receptor set was obtained from a middle-aged woman who had recovered from COVID-19.

V usage is TRBV11-3 and J usage is TRBJ2-1, with D perhaps TRBD1 (6 bases). The CDR3 length is 17 residues. V lost 5 bases and J 5 bases, leaving 22 bases between the germline ends. Germline-derived CDR1 and CDR2 are SGHNT and YENEEA. CDR3 amino acids: CASSPYPGTRLDNEQFF. For the CDR3, the DNA is TGTGCCAGCAGCCCCTACCCTGGGACAAGGCTTGACAATGAGCAGTTCTTC.

The V and J genes are TRBV5-6 and TRBJ2-1; maybe TRBD1 (7 bases). Trimming shortened V by 3 bases and J by 3 bases, and 16 bases separated the two germline ends. The length of the CDR3 is 16 residues. From germline, CDR1 is SGHDT and CDR2 YYEEEE. The CDR3 nucleotides are TGTGCCAGCAGCTCCCCAGGGGGGCTAATCTACAATGAGCAGTTCTTC. Translation gives CASSSPGGLIYNEQFF.

The V call is TRBV5-4, the J call TRBJ2-7; 8 positions match TRBD1. The germline CDR1 and CDR2 sequences are SGHNT and YYREEE (reference sequence). V lost 2 bases, J lost 5 bases, and 6 bases stayed unmatched. The CDR3 is made up of 14 amino acids. The CDR3 sequence: CASSFDRGVNEQYF. For the CDR3, the DNA is TGTGCCAGCAGCTTTGACAGGGGTGTCAACGAGCAGTACTTC. Full variable domain (missing parts from reference TRBV5-4 and TRBJ2-7): ETGVTQSPTHLIKTRGQQVTLRCSSQSGHNTVSWYQQALGQGPQFIFQYYREEENGRGNFPPRFSGLQFPNYSSELNVNALELDDSALYLCASSFDRGVNEQYFGPGTRLTVT.

This clone was seen just once. CDR3 nucleotides: TGTGCCAGTAGTATTTCTGGAGGGGAGAACATTCAGTACTTC. Encoded protein: CASSISGGENIQYF. V gene TRBV19 combines with J gene TRBJ2-4; a weak D match, TRBD2 (6 bases). In germline, CDR1 is LNHDA, CDR2 SQIVND (reference sequence). V gave up 3 bases and J gave up 7 bases, with 13 bases separating them. The CDR3 runs 14 residues.

The gene calls are TRBV18 and TRBJ2-5; TRBD2 aligns across 12 bases. Germline V lookup: CDR1 KGHSH, CDR2 LQKENI. The CDR3 consists of 16 residues. The ends lost 2 bases at V and 5 bases at J; junction bases unmatched: 6. In DNA form, the CDR3 reads TGTGCCAGCTCACCATCGACTAGCGGGAGTGGGGAGACCCAGTACTTC. Its protein is CASSPSTSGSGETQYF.

This CDR3 reads CASSPVGGKDEQYF. The CDR3 region has the DNA TGTGCCAGCTCACCGGTCGGGGGTAAGGACGAGCAGTACTTC. This chain joins TRBV18 and TRBJ2-7; D might be TRBD2 (6 bases). This CDR3 comprises 14 residues. V was shortened by 3 bases and J by 5 bases, with 14 bases between the two germline ends. Germline CDR1 is KGHSH and CDR2 is LQKENI.

The V and J genes are TRBV6-2 or TRBV6-3 and TRBJ2-7; the match to TRBD2 covers 10 bases. This CDR3 contains 16 residues. CDR1 and CDR2 (germline): MNHEY, SVGEGT. The junction had 7 bases not matched to a gene; V was cut back by 4 bases and J by 1 base. The CDR3 nucleotides are TGTGCCAGCAGTTTTAACCTAGCGGGAGATTCCTACGAGCAGTACGTC. It codes for CASSFNLAGDSYEQYV.

The V gene is TRBV5-6, the J gene TRBJ2-3; a weak D match, TRBD2 (7 bases). The CDR3 sequence is 16 residues long. Germline loops: CDR1 SGHDT, CDR2 YYEEEE. V lost 3 bases, J lost 4 bases, and 18 bases lay in between. The CDR3 loop reads CASSSAFAGAPDTQYF. CDR3 coding DNA: TGTGCCAGCAGCTCCGCTTTTGCGGGGGCCCCAGATACGCAGTATTTT.

This rearrangement joins TRBV7-9 to TRBJ2-7; possibly TRBD2 for D (5 bases). The V gene's germline CDR1 is SEHNR and CDR2 FQNEAQ (reference sequence). The V end lost 3 bases, the J end lost 7 bases, and 13 bases lay between the germline ends. This CDR3 spans 13 amino acids. The CDR3 sequence is CASSLGEGREQYV. DNA for the CDR3: TGTGCCAGCAGCTTGGGTGAGGGTCGAGAGCAGTACGTC.

CDR3 coding DNA: TGCAGCGTGATAGGACAGTCCTACGAGCAGTACGTC. This translates into CSVIGQSYEQYV. The chain combines TRBV29-1 with TRBJ2-7; tentative D call: TRBD1 (6 bases). In germline, CDR1 is SQVTM, CDR2 ANQGSEA. V was clipped by 6 bases and J by 1 base, with 10 bases between them. CDR3 length equals 12 residues.

The DNA for the CDR3 is TGTGCCAGTAAGCCCGGGACATCTGATACGCAGTATTTT. The encoded protein is CASKPGTSDTQYF. The rearrangement joins TRBV19 to TRBJ2-3; D is perhaps TRBD1 (6 bases). The V end lost 7 bases, the J end lost 6 bases, and 14 bases lay between the germline ends. The germline gives CDR1 LNHDA, CDR2 SQIVND (reference sequence). The CDR3 totals 13 residues.

The rearrangement joins TRBV9 to TRBJ2-2; D is possibly TRBD2 (5 bases). The V gene lost 0 bases and the J gene lost 6 bases, with 15 bases spanning the gap. CDR1 SGDLS and CDR2 YYNGEE come from the germline V gene. The CDR3 loop spans 16 amino acids. For the CDR3, the DNA is TGTGCCAGCAGCGTAGGTAGCGACCCCCGGGCCGGGGAGCTGTTTTTT. Protein product: CASSVGSDPRAGELFF.

The CDR3 region is CASSVDAGTLGTDTQYF. CDR3 nucleotide sequence: TGTGCCAGCAGCGTAGACGCAGGGACTTTAGGCACAGATACGCAGTATTTT. J is TRBJ2-3 and V is TRBV9; possible D gene TRBD2, 6 bases. Germline lookup yields CDR1 SGDLS and CDR2 YYNGEE. The CDR3 runs to 17 residues. Trimming took 0 bases from V and 1 from J, leaving 15 bases between them.

This chain joins TRBV11-2 and TRBJ2-1, with no clear D. Germline CDR1 reads SGHAT; CDR2 reads FQNNGV. Trimming took off 0 bases at V and 5 bases at J, with 2 bases between the two ends. There are 12 residues in the CDR3. CDR3 sequence reads: CASSLDNNEQFF. CDR3 DNA: TGTGCCAGCAGCTTAGATAACAATGAGCAGTTCTTC.

The genes are TRBV18 and TRBJ2-1; 9 bases are shared with TRBD2. The length of the CDR3 is 17 residues. CDR1 and CDR2 from the germline V gene are KGHSH and LQKENI. V dropped 3 bases and J dropped 6; count of bases not matched to a gene: 12. Written as DNA, the CDR3 is TGTGCCAGCTCACCTCTGTTTAGCGGGAGACATCTCAATGAGCAGTTCTTC. Encoded protein: CASSPLFSGRHLNEQFF.